Below are 13 T cell receptor beta chains sequenced from a single sample in a study of cytomegalovirus exposure and HLA in healthy donors. Use of 60 Vbeta and 13 Jbeta primers characterized the PCR. Repertoires were generated with immunoSEQ multiplex PCR, while TCRdb's copy carries only in-frame clones and drops some. This sample has roughly 140,000 clones, with over 60% found just once. Sequencing input: PBMCs. These receptors all come from a woman aged 25 to 45 in good health and CMV-seropositive.

The chain carries TRBV2 and TRBJ2-4; possible D gene TRBD2, 5 bases. The CDR3 runs 14 residues. Between the trimmed V and J ends, which lost 6 bases and 3 bases, there was a span of 12 bases. Germline CDR1 SNHLY, CDR2 FYNNEI. The CDR3 is CASSRGTLKNIQYF. CDR3 coding DNA: TGTGCCAGCAGCCGGGGAACCCTCAAAAACATTCAGTACTTC.

CDR3 amino acids: CAWSVQGTGHYGYTF. The CDR3 coding sequence is TGTGCCTGGAGTGTACAGGGGACAGGTCACTATGGCTACACCTTC. The V and J genes are TRBV30 and TRBJ1-2; 8 nucleotides line up with TRBD1. The germline V gene encodes CDR1 GTSNPN and CDR2 SVGIG (reference sequence). The ends lost 0 bases at V and 3 bases at J; junction bases unmatched: 6. The CDR3 sequence is 15 residues long.

The chain uses TRBV2 and TRBJ1-5; D unresolved. The ends were cut back, 5 bases at V and 0 bases at J, with 8 bases in the middle. The CDR3 spans 14 residues. Germline assignment: CDR1 SNHLY and CDR2 FYNNEI. The CDR3 is CASSRDDSNQPQHF. The CDR3 region has the DNA TGTGCCAGCAGTAGAGATGATAGCAATCAGCCCCAGCATTTT.

The rearrangement joins TRBV6-5 to TRBJ1-1; D uncertain. The germline V gene has CDR1 MNHEY and CDR2 SVGAGI. Trimming removed 6 bases at V and 3 bases at J, with 11 bases between. This CDR3 contains 13 residues. CDR3 coding DNA: TGTGCCAGCAGCCAGCGGACTGACACTGAAGCTTTCTTT. This codes for CASSQRTDTEAFF.

The sample holds a few counts of this clone. The CDR3 DNA follows: TGCGCCAGCAGCCAAGGTCCAGGGGCTCGGGAAGCTTTCTTT. Translation: CASSQGPGAREAFF. The chain carries TRBV4-1 and TRBJ1-1; a weak D match, TRBD1 (6 bases). CDR1 is MGHRA and CDR2 is YSYEKL in the germline V gene. V was clipped by 1 base and J by 8 bases, with 14 bases between them. The CDR3 length is 14 residues.

The chain employs TRBV28 and TRBJ1-5, with 10 bases fitting TRBD1. The CDR3 totals 14 residues. Per the germline V gene, CDR1 is MDHEN and CDR2 is SYDVKM. V shed 9 bases and J 2 bases; nucleotides not matched to a gene: 4. The CDR3 DNA reads TGTGCCAGTCGGACAGGGGGAGGCAATCAGCCCCAGCATTTT. This codes for CASRTGGGNQPQHF.

The chain recombines TRBV7-9 with TRBJ2-7; possible D gene TRBD1, 6 bases. Germline-derived CDR1 and CDR2 are SEHNR and FQNEAQ (reference sequence). The V and J ends lost 6 bases and 5 bases respectively, with 14 bases between them. CDR3 length: 13 amino acids. CDR3 nucleotide sequence: TGTGCCAGCAGATCGACAGGAAGGGACGAGCAGTACTTC. This encodes CASRSTGRDEQYF. The complete variable domain, with remaining parts taken from reference TRBV7-9 and TRBJ2-7, reads DTGVSQNPRHKITKRGQNVTFRCDPISEHNRLYWYRQTLGQGPEFLTYFQNEAQLEKSRLLSDRFSAERPKGSFSTLEIQRTEQGDSAMYLCASRSTGRDEQYFGPGTRLTVT.

The genes are TRBV28 and TRBJ2-2; 15 bases fit TRBD2. Germline CDR1 is MDHEN and CDR2 is SYDVKM. This CDR3 spans 18 amino acids. With 5 bases clipped from V and 6 bases from J, the junction kept 10 bases outside the gene matches. The CDR3 sequence: CASSILGTSGGRAGELFF. The CDR3 nucleotides read TGTGCCAGCAGTATCCTCGGGACTAGCGGGGGGCGGGCCGGGGAGCTGTTTTTT.

This clone was counted a few times. This sequence joins TRBV7-8 and TRBJ1-2, with 7 bases matching TRBD1. V lost 5 bases to trimming and J lost 6 bases; unmatched junction nucleotides: 12. Per the germline V gene, CDR1 is SGHVS and CDR2 is FQNEAQ. The CDR3 length is 15 residues. The chain's CDR3 is CASSPRQDRMNGYTF. The CDR3 nucleotides are TGTGCCAGCAGCCCCCGACAGGACAGGATGAATGGCTACACCTTC.

Of note for this clone: Different DNA sequences within this sample yield the same CDR3. J is TRBJ2-7 and V is TRBV29-1; perhaps TRBD1 as D (7 bases). The CDR3 covers 14 residues. Germline V gives CDR1 SQVTM, CDR2 ANQGSEA. Trimming took off 3 bases at V and 6 bases at J, with 18 bases between the two ends. Here the CDR3 reads CSVERRGRVSEQYF. DNA of the CDR3: TGCAGCGTTGAGAGGAGGGGGCGGGTGAGCGAGCAGTACTTC.

This clone was counted between two and nine times. V usage is TRBV2 and J usage is TRBJ2-1, with D possibly TRBD2 on 5 matching bases. V was shortened by 6 bases and J by 8 bases, with 8 bases between the two germline ends. This CDR3 comprises 11 residues. CDR1 is SNHLY and CDR2 is FYNNEI in the germline V gene. Written as DNA, the CDR3 is TGTGCCAGCAGGGCGGGCGATGAGCAGTTCTTC. Amino acids: CASRAGDEQFF.

This clone appeared a few times. The CDR3 loop is CASSYPGTEGDTQYF. The CDR3 DNA reads TGTGCCAGCAGTTACCCCGGGACTGAGGGGGATACGCAGTATTTT. This sequence joins TRBV6-6 and TRBJ2-3; D possibly corresponds to TRBD2 (6 bases). CDR3 length equals 15 residues. Trimming removed 2 bases from V and 6 bases from J, with 15 bases in between. The germline gives CDR1 MNHNY, CDR2 SVGAGI (reference sequence).

J is TRBJ2-5 and V is TRBV5-1, with 10 nucleotides matching TRBD2. CDR1 and CDR2 from the germline V gene are SGHRS and YFSETQ. This CDR3 region has 16 residues. V was clipped by 4 bases and J by 4 bases; unmatched bases: 10. CDR3 coding DNA: TGCGCCAGCAGCATACCTCTAGCGGGAGAGGGAGAGACCCAGTACTTC. Its protein is CASSIPLAGEGETQYF.